This T cell receptor beta chain derives from a study of T cell responses to AZD1222 COVID-19 vaccine. After removal of 1 base from V and 2 bases from J, the junction contained 9 bases not matched to a gene. The CDR3 contains 17 residues. In germline, CDR1 is SGHAT, CDR2 FQNNGV. As concerns this clone: What it binds is unknown.

Findings and limits, study-wide: Only a handful of AZD1222 recipients, six or seven in all, had baseline seropositivity. None of the repertoires were sampled until the peak T cell response had passed. Clonal diversity may have been underestimated, and the donors were mostly white British, with more females than males.

TCRdb's copy holds only in-frame clones and misses some; the assay was immunoSEQ multiplex PCR. The sample lists some 150,000 clones, just over 90% occurring once. The chain links TRBV11-2 to TRBJ2-3; 7 bases map to TRBD1. This sequence was found in an adult in good health. The sequencing here drew on peripheral blood, taken on day 0 of MenACWY control vaccination. The CDR3 bases are TGTGCCAGCAGCTTAGTAGGAGGACAGGCGGTCACAGATACGCAGTATTTT. It specifies CASSLVGGQAVTDTQYF.